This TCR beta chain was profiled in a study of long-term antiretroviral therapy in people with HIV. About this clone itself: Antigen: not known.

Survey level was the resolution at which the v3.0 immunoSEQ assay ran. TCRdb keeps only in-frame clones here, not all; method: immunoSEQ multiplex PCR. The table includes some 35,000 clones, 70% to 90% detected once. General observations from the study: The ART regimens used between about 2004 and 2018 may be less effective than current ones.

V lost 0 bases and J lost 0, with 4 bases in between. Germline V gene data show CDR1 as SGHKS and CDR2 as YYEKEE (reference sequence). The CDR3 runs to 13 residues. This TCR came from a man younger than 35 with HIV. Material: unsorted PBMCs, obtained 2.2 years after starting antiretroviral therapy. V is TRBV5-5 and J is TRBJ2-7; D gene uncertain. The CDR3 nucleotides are TGTGCCAGCAGCTTGGACACCTCCTACGAGCAGTACTTC. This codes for CASSLDTSYEQYF. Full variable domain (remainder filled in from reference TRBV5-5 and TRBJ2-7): DAGVTQSPTHLIKTRGQQVTLRCSPISGHKSVSWYQQVLGQGPQFIFQYYEKEERGRGNFPDRFSARQFPNYSSELNVNALLLGDSALYLCASSLDTSYEQYFGPGTRLTVT.